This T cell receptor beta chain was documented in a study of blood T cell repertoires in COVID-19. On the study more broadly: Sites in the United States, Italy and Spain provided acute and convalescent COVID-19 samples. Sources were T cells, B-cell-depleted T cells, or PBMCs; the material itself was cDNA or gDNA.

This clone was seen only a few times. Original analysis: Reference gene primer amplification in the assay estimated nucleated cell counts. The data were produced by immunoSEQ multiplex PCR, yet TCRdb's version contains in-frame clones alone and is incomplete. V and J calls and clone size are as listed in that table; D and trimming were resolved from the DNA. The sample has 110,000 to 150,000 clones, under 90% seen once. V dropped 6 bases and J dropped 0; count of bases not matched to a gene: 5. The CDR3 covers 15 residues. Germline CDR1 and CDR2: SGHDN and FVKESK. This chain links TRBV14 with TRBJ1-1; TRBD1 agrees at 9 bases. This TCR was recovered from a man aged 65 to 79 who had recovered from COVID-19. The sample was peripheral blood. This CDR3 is CASSTYRGLNTEAFF. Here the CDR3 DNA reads TGTGCCAGCAGTACTTACAGGGGGCTGAACACTGAAGCTTTCTTT.